This T cell receptor (beta chain) was identified in a study of cytomegalovirus exposure and HLA in healthy donors. Study background: Early released data had tens of millions of unique TCRs, all coming from HLA-typed donors.

The study ran its PCR with 60 Vbeta and 13 Jbeta primers. Measured with immunoSEQ multiplex PCR; TCRdb has only the in-frame clones, and not every one. The sample records about 120,000 clones, around 79% being singletons. Looked up from germline, CDR1 is MDHEN and CDR2 is SYDVKM. Trimming took off 6 bases at V and 4 bases at J, with 12 bases between the two ends. The CDR3 has 13 amino acids. Sequenced input: PBMCs. The sequence came from a woman aged 25 to 39 in good health and CMV-seronegative. The V gene is TRBV28, the J gene TRBJ2-5, with D unresolved. Written as DNA, the CDR3 is TGTGCCAGCAGAGAGACGACTCGAGAGACCCAGTACTTC. Residues: CASRETTRETQYF.